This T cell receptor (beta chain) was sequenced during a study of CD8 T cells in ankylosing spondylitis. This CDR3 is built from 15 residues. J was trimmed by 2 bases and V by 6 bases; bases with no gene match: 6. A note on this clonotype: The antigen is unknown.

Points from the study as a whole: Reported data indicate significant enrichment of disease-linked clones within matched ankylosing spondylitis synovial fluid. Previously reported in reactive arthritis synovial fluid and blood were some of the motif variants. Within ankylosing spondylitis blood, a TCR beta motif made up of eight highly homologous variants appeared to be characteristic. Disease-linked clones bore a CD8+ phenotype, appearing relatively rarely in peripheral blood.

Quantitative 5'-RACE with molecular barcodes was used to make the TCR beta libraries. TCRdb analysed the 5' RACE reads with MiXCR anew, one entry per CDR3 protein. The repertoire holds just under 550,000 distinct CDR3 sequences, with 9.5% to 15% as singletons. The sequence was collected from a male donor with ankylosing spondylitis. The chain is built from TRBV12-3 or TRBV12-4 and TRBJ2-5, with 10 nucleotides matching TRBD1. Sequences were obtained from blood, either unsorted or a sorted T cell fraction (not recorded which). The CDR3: CASSRAGQGQETQYF. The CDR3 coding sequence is TGTGCCAGCAGCCGGGCGGGACAGGGGCAAGAGACCCAGTACTTC.